The 17 T cell receptor beta chains given below trace back to one sample, sequenced in a study of control samples from healthy donors and cancer patients. Only in-frame clones appear in the TCRdb table, and some are missing; sequencing was by immunoSEQ multiplex PCR. Here the sample spans roughly 26,000 clones, 70% to 90% being singletons. Material: PBMCs. These receptor sequences come from an older woman with head and neck cancer.

This clone was seen once. The chain has TRBV11-2 and TRBJ2-7; possibly TRBD1 for D (5 bases). V gave up 5 bases and J gave up 3 bases, with 17 bases separating them. Germline-derived CDR1 and CDR2 are SGHAT and FQNNGV. This CDR3 is built from 15 residues. DNA for the CDR3: TGTGCCAGCAGCCCCCCCCACAGGTTGGACTACGAGCAGTACTTC. Amino acid sequence: CASSPPHRLDYEQYF.

This sequence joins TRBV6-4 and TRBJ1-2, with D perhaps matching TRBD1 (5 bases). This CDR3 is 14 amino acids long. CDR1 and CDR2 (germline): MRHNA, SNTAGT. The V and J ends lost 0 bases and 7 bases respectively, with 12 bases between them. CDR3 DNA sequence: TGTGCCAGCAGTGACTCCGAGGGGCGAGGTGGCTACACCTTC. As protein: CASSDSEGRGGYTF.

This clone appeared a few times. This chain links TRBV7-6 with TRBJ1-3, with D perhaps matching TRBD1 (5 bases). CDR1 and CDR2 (germline): SGHVS, FNYEAQ. The CDR3 totals 16 residues. Trimming cost V 5 bases and J 4 bases, with 18 bases left between them. In nucleotides, the CDR3 is TGTGCCAGCAGCCCGGACTCCGGGACCCGAGGAAACACCATATATTTT. The encoded protein is CASSPDSGTRGNTIYF.

The chain combines TRBV2 with TRBJ2-1, with 7 bases identical to TRBD2. The CDR3 covers 12 residues. V dropped 9 bases and J dropped 6; count of bases not matched to a gene: 5. CDR1 and CDR2 (germline): SNHLY, FYNNEI. The DNA for the CDR3 is TGTGCCAGGGGGGGGTCGCTCAATGAGCAGTTCTTC. It specifies CARGGSLNEQFF.

This chain links TRBV2 with TRBJ2-1; D not certain. Germline V gives CDR1 SNHLY, CDR2 FYNNEI. This CDR3 has 14 amino acids. V shed 3 bases and J shed 4 bases, with 10 bases lying between them. Here the CDR3 DNA reads TGTGCCAGCAGTGAGGCTGGAACGTACAATGAGCAGTTCTTC. Protein sequence: CASSEAGTYNEQFF.

V gene TRBV10-2 combines with J gene TRBJ1-1; 7 nucleotides align to TRBD1. CDR1 and CDR2 from the germline V gene are WSHSY and SAAADI. This CDR3 comprises 15 residues. With V trimmed by 5 bases and J by 4 bases, 10 bases remained unmatched. This CDR3 reads CASSNDRDRLTEAFF. CDR3 coding DNA: TGCGCCAGCAGTAACGACAGGGATCGACTCACTGAAGCTTTCTTT.

This chain links TRBV7-2 with TRBJ2-4; TRBD2 agrees at 10 bases. J was trimmed by 5 bases and V by 2 bases; bases with no gene match: 3. Looked up from germline, CDR1 is SGHTA and CDR2 is FQGNSA. CDR3 size: 15 residues. The CDR3, as DNA: TGTGCCAGCAGCTTAACTAGCGGGACCCAAAACATTCAGTACTTC. Translated, it gives CASSLTSGTQNIQYF.

The chain joins TRBV11-2 to TRBJ2-1, with 10 bases that match TRBD2. This CDR3 spans 17 amino acids. In germline, CDR1 is SGHAT, CDR2 FQNNGV. Trimming at V came to 5 bases and at J to 0 bases, leaving 7 bases not matched to a gene. CDR3 sequence reads: CASSPLAGESSYNEQFF. The CDR3 DNA reads as TGTGCCAGCAGCCCCCTAGCGGGAGAGAGCTCCTACAATGAGCAGTTCTTC.

J is TRBJ2-2 and V is TRBV19; 9 nucleotides agree with TRBD2. Germline trimming cut 3 bases from V and 6 bases from J; bases unmatched to any gene: 17. The CDR3 is 19 amino acids. The germline V gene encodes CDR1 LNHDA and CDR2 SQIVND (reference sequence). In nucleotides, the CDR3 is TGTGCCAGTAGTATCGAAATAGCGGGAGTTTCTTCGTTAGCCGGGGAGCTGTTTTTT. This translates into CASSIEIAGVSSLAGELFF.

This chain joins TRBV3-1 (or the pseudogene TRBV3-2) and TRBJ1-3; possible D gene TRBD1, 5 bases. The germline V gene encodes CDR1 LGHDT and CDR2 YNNKEL (reference sequence). The CDR3 sequence is 16 residues long. The V gene lost 6 bases and the J gene lost 0 bases, with 15 bases spanning the gap. DNA of the CDR3: TGTGCCAGCAGTCCGTCGGGGGGGATCTCTGGAAACACCATATATTTT. This sequence encodes CASSPSGGISGNTIYF.

This clone was observed a handful of times. The DNA of the CDR3 is TGTGCCAGCAGTGATAAGGGCAGAGCTTACGAGCAGTACTTC. Translated: CASSDKGRAYEQYF. The V call is TRBV6-4, the J call TRBJ2-7; D is ambiguous. Per germline, CDR1 MRHNA and CDR2 SNTAGT. This CDR3 has 14 residues. Trimming stripped 3 bases from V and 4 bases from J, with 13 bases between.

This clone showed up just once. This chain links TRBV7-2 with TRBJ2-1; the D gene is possibly TRBD2 (5 bases). The ends were cut back, 8 bases at V and 0 bases at J, with 14 bases in the middle. Per germline, CDR1 SGHTA and CDR2 FQGNSA. The CDR3 totals 15 residues. This CDR3 is CASEKRVDSYNEQFF. The CDR3 region has the DNA TGTGCCAGCGAGAAGAGGGTCGACTCCTACAATGAGCAGTTCTTC. The full variable domain, rest sourced from reference TRBV7-2 and TRBJ2-1, is GAGVSQSPSNKVTEKGKDVELRCDPISGHTALYWYRQSLGQGLEFLIYFQGNSAPDKSGLPSDRFSAERTGGSVSTLTIQRTQQEDSAVYLCASEKRVDSYNEQFFGPGTRLTVL.

This chain connects TRBV11-3 to TRBJ2-1; 7 bases are a match to TRBD2. The V gene end was trimmed by 2 bases and the J gene end by 7 bases; junction bases not matched to a gene: 8. Germline CDR1 SGHNT, CDR2 YENEEA. The CDR3 has 15 amino acids. The CDR3 reads CASSLLAAMGNEQFF. The DNA for the CDR3 is TGTGCCAGCAGCTTACTAGCGGCAATGGGTAATGAGCAGTTCTTC. Combining the CDR3 with reference TRBV11-3 and TRBJ2-1 gives the whole variable domain EAGVVQSPRYKIIEKKQPVAFWCNPISGHNTLYWYLQNLGQGPELLIRYENEEAVDDSQLPKDRFSAERLKGVDSTLKIQPAELGDSAVYLCASSLLAAMGNEQFFGPGTRLTVL.

This chain links TRBV3-1 (or the pseudogene TRBV3-2) with TRBJ1-5, with D unresolved. CDR1 and CDR2 (germline): LGHDT, YNNKEL (reference sequence). This CDR3 has 14 residues. The V gene lost 1 base and the J gene lost 4 bases, with 8 bases spanning the gap. This chain's CDR3 is CASSQGIRNQPQHF. As DNA, the CDR3 is TGTGCCAGCAGCCAAGGGATAAGGAATCAGCCCCAGCATTTT.

The rearrangement uses TRBV18 and TRBJ2-5, with D tentatively TRBD1 (6 bases). V dropped 3 bases and J dropped 5 bases, with 16 bases sitting between them. The V gene's germline CDR1 is KGHSH and CDR2 LQKENI. CDR3 length equals 15 residues. The CDR3 DNA is TGTGCCAGCTCACCTCTCGACAGGTGGAGGGAGACCCAGTACTTC. Translation: CASSPLDRWRETQYF.

This clone was observed a few times. The chain links TRBV20-1 to TRBJ1-2, with a tentative D call TRBD1 (5 bases). Germline V gene sequence: CDR1 DFQATT, CDR2 SNEGSKA (reference sequence). Trimming cost V 3 bases and J 4 bases, with 18 bases left between them. The CDR3 has 15 residues. CDR3 DNA sequence: TGCAGTGCTAGTACGGGACCGCGGAGGGGCTATGGCTACACCTTC. This translates into CSASTGPRRGYGYTF.

The DNA of the CDR3 is TGTGCCAGCACCCCTCAGGCTTCGGGGCCCGAGCAGTACTTC. It specifies CASTPQASGPEQYF. This sequence joins TRBV6-5 and TRBJ2-7, with D perhaps given as TRBD1 or TRBD2 (5 bases each). CDR3 length: 14 residues. Trimming took 7 bases from V and 6 from J, leaving 19 bases between them. The germline V gene has CDR1 MNHEY and CDR2 SVGAGI.